The rows below give T cell receptor beta chains drawn from one sample of a study of identical twins. Each CDR3 protein is one row after TCRdb ran MiXCR on the 5' RACE reads. Of under 250,000 distinct CDR3 sequences detected, 6% to 8.5% appear once; the ten largest clones hold 5% to 6%. A further study also used this sample, focusing on yellow fever vaccine responses in identical twins.

Sequencing used CD8+ T cells sorted from blood. The source is a woman in her late teens or twenties in good health. CDR3s include the opening cysteine and the closing phenylalanine or tryptophan. D genes are given only for firm matches. Clone size is given for some rows only: seen once, a few or many times, or a class if the clone is expanded.

abundance	v_gene	j_gene	d_gene	CDR3aa	CDR3nt
-	TRBV3-1	TRBJ2-1	-	CASSQHRASYNEQFF	TGTGCCAGCAGCCAACACAGGGCGTCCTACAATGAGCAGTTCTTC
-	TRBV6-4	TRBJ1-6	-	CASSDSGEGNSPLHF	TGTGCCAGCAGTGACTCGGGGGAAGGAAATTCACCCCTCCACTTT
many	TRBV7-2	TRBJ2-3	-	CASSSEYGADTQYF	TGTGCCAGCAGCTCAGAGTATGGGGCAGATACGCAGTATTTT
-	TRBV12-3/TRBV12-4	TRBJ1-4	-	CASSNADVATNEKLFF	TGTGCCAGCAGTAACGCTGACGTCGCAACTAATGAAAAACTGTTTTTT
-	TRBV4-1	TRBJ2-7	TRBD2	CASSHPGTTRSYEQYF	TGCGCCAGCAGCCACCCCGGGACTACAAGATCCTACGAGCAGTACTTC
many	TRBV5-1	TRBJ2-1	-	CASTQTGEINNEQFF	TGCGCCAGCACACAAACGGGAGAGATCAACAATGAGCAGTTCTTC
-	TRBV6-6	TRBJ2-7	-	CAIGGGNEQYF	TGTGCCATCGGAGGGGGGAACGAGCAGTACTTC
many	TRBV10-3	TRBJ2-3	-	CAISAGGTVSTDTQYF	TGTGCCATCAGTGCCGGGGGAACAGTTAGCACAGATACGCAGTATTTT
-	TRBV7-9	TRBJ1-5	TRBD1	CASSLGTGVQPQHF	TGTGCCAGCAGCTTAGGGACAGGGGTGCAGCCCCAGCATTTT
-	TRBV7-6	TRBJ1-6	-	CASSLGGHNSPLHF	TGTGCCAGCAGCTTAGGGGGACATAATTCACCCCTCCACTTT
-	TRBV24-1	TRBJ2-2	TRBD1	CATSDGGTGNTGELFF	TGTGCCACCAGTGATGGGGGGACAGGGAACACCGGGGAGCTGTTTTTT
few	TRBV4-1	TRBJ1-1	-	CASCQARGEEAFF	TGCGCCAGCTGCCAGGCCAGGGGTGAGGAAGCTTTCTTT
-	TRBV3-1	TRBJ1-2	TRBD1	CASSPWTGGGGYTF	TGTGCCAGCAGCCCTTGGACAGGGGGAGGTGGCTACACCTTC
-	TRBV4-1	TRBJ2-3	TRBD2	CASSQGSGGGRTDTQYF	TGCGCCAGCAGCCAAGGTAGCGGGGGGGGGCGCACAGATACGCAGTATTTT
-	TRBV2	TRBJ2-1	TRBD2	CTSSLRGLAGGGDNEQFF	TGTACCAGCAGTTTAAGGGGACTAGCGGGGGGCGGAGACAATGAGCAGTTCTTC
many	TRBV12-3/TRBV12-4	TRBJ1-1	-	CASSLGDVGWNTEAFF	TGTGCCAGCAGTTTGGGGGACGTGGGTTGGAACACTGAAGCTTTCTTT
few	TRBV6-2/TRBV6-3	TRBJ2-3	-	CASSIVGDTQYF	TGTGCCAGCAGCATCGTTGGAGATACGCAGTATTTT
-	TRBV12-5	TRBJ2-1	TRBD1	CASAGTGGVYNEQFF	TGTGCTAGTGCCGGGACAGGTGGGGTCTACAATGAGCAGTTCTTC
-	TRBV3-1	TRBJ1-6	TRBD1	CASSRKGQGVTLHF	TGTGCCAGCAGCCGGAAGGGACAGGGGGTAACCCTCCACTTT
many	TRBV10-2	TRBJ2-5	-	CASMAWGETQYF	TGCGCCAGCATGGCGTGGGGGGAGACCCAGTACTTC
-	TRBV7-9	TRBJ2-3	-	CASSLAGKQYF	TGTGCCAGCAGCTTAGCTGGCAAGCAGTATTTT
few	TRBV7-6	TRBJ2-2	-	CASSEDVGGADTGELFF	TGTGCCAGCAGCGAAGATGTGGGGGGCGCGGACACCGGGGAGCTGTTTTTT
few	TRBV27	TRBJ2-2	-	CASSPSGGPGELFF	TGTGCCAGCAGTCCCTCGGGCGGTCCCGGGGAGCTGTTTTTT
-	TRBV9	TRBJ1-1	-	CASSPQQGTPEAFF	TGTGCCAGCAGCCCTCAACAGGGTACCCCTGAAGCTTTCTTT
many	TRBV29-1	TRBJ2-3	TRBD1	CSVVPGSGGSDTQYF	TGCAGCGTAGTACCTGGGTCAGGGGGCTCAGATACGCAGTATTTT
many	TRBV29-1	TRBJ2-1	TRBD1	CSVETGGESYNEQFF	TGCAGCGTTGAAACAGGGGGCGAATCCTACAATGAGCAGTTCTTC